Following are 16 T cell receptor beta chains from one sample sequenced in a study of early T cells in non-severe SARS-CoV-2 infection. MiXCR, applied by TCRdb to the 5' RACE reads, yields one record per CDR3 protein. The profile covers over 30,000 distinct CDR3 sequences, with about 3.8% appearing a single time and approximately 6.3% taken by the ten largest. Sequencing was done on a sample of whole blood. Receptors originate from an adult who was a healthcare worker with PCR-confirmed SARS-CoV-2 infection or an uninfected control (not recorded which).

The CDR3 coding sequence is TGTGCCAGCAGTCTGCGGTGGGGTGAGACCCAGTACTTC. Protein product: CASSLRWGETQYF. This sequence joins TRBV27 and TRBJ2-5; D call uncertain. CDR1 MNHEY and CDR2 SMNVEV come from the germline V gene (reference sequence). Trimming pared 5 bases from V and 5 bases from J, leaving 12 bases between. This CDR3 has 13 amino acids.

In its sample, this clonotype was seen many times. This chain joins TRBV9 and TRBJ2-1; D gene uncertain. The CDR3 consists of 15 residues. Germline-derived CDR1 and CDR2 are SGDLS and YYNGEE. Trimming stripped 0 bases from V and 5 bases from J, with 12 bases between. The DNA of the CDR3 is TGTGCCAGCAGCGTAGGGGCTAGTTCTCACAATGAGCAGTTCTTC. This sequence encodes CASSVGASSHNEQFF.

This clonotype was seen ten or more times. The chain is built from TRBV9 and TRBJ2-1; 8 nucleotides agree with TRBD2. This CDR3 spans 17 amino acids. V dropped 2 bases and J dropped 9; count of bases not matched to a gene: 16. Germline V lookup: CDR1 SGDLS, CDR2 YYNGEE. The CDR3 nucleotides read TGTGCCAGCAGCGTGGACCTGCCGGGACTAGTCATGGGTGAGCAGTTCTTC. It specifies CASSVDLPGLVMGEQFF.

This clonotype was observed at least ten times. The rearrangement links TRBV2 to TRBJ2-7; possibly TRBD1 for D (6 bases). Germline CDR1 reads SNHLY; CDR2 reads FYNNEI. This CDR3 spans 15 amino acids. V dropped 3 bases and J dropped 0 bases, with 12 bases sitting between them. CDR3 sequence reads: CASSEEAGVSYEQYF. The CDR3 region has the DNA TGTGCCAGCAGTGAGGAGGCAGGGGTCTCCTACGAGCAGTACTTC.

This clonotype was observed at least ten times. The chain recombines TRBV27 with TRBJ2-4, with 9 nucleotides matching TRBD2. The CDR3 loop spans 18 amino acids. Unmatched junction bases numbered 18, after V lost 5 bases and J lost 7 bases. CDR1 MNHEY and CDR2 SMNVEV come from the germline V gene (reference sequence). The CDR3 sequence: CASSPRSAIAGVGNIQYF. The CDR3 DNA is TGTGCCAGCAGTCCCCGCTCCGCGATAGCGGGAGTTGGGAACATTCAGTACTTC.

This clonotype was detected ten times or more. The chain employs TRBV28 and TRBJ1-1; D call uncertain. V gave up 6 bases and J gave up 2 bases, with 16 bases separating them. Germline loops: CDR1 MDHEN, CDR2 SYDVKM. This CDR3 is 15 amino acids long. CDR3 loop: CASRKTRAGNTEAFF. In nucleotides, the CDR3 is TGTGCCAGCAGAAAAACCCGGGCAGGAAACACTGAAGCTTTCTTT.

The genes are TRBV12-3 or TRBV12-4 and TRBJ2-7; D gene uncertain. There are 11 residues in the CDR3. V lost 6 bases, J lost 0 bases, and 3 bases lay in between. The CDR3 here is CASRASYEQYF. The DNA of the CDR3 is TGTGCCAGCAGAGCCTCCTACGAGCAGTACTTC.

This clonotype was found many times. This chain joins TRBV18 and TRBJ2-4; 13 bases align to TRBD2. The V segment lost 4 bases and the J segment 7 bases; nucleotides outside the gene matches: 10. Germline values: CDR1 KGHSH, CDR2 LQKENI. The CDR3 contains 17 residues. The CDR3 bases are TGTGCCAGCTCACAGACCGGGACTAGCGGGATGAGGAACATTCAGTACTTC. Translated, it gives CASSQTGTSGMRNIQYF.

This clonotype was counted at least ten times. V and J are TRBV7-8 and TRBJ2-3; 7 bases match TRBD2. CDR3 length equals 16 residues. Germline CDR1 is SGHVS and CDR2 is FQNEAQ. J was trimmed by 1 base and V by 5 bases; bases with no gene match: 9. The CDR3 sequence: CASSLREDRGTDTQYF. DNA of the CDR3: TGTGCCAGCAGCCTACGGGAGGATCGGGGCACAGATACGCAGTATTTT.

In this sample, this clonotype turned up many times. V and J are TRBV10-2 and TRBJ2-4; D gene unclear. V shed 6 bases and J shed 0 bases, with 12 bases lying between them. Looked up from germline, CDR1 is WSHSY and CDR2 is SAAADI. CDR3 length equals 15 residues. CDR3 protein: CASSIRTLAKNIQYF. The CDR3 region has the DNA TGCGCCAGCAGCATTAGGACCCTAGCCAAAAACATTCAGTACTTC.

This clonotype was observed many times. This chain links TRBV6-2 or TRBV6-3 with TRBJ2-3, with TRBD1 matching over 10 bases. With 7 bases clipped from V and 4 bases from J, the junction kept 17 bases outside the gene matches. Germline CDR1 and CDR2: MNHEY and SVGEGT. The CDR3 extends over 18 amino acids. The CDR3, as DNA: TGTGCCAGCATCGACCCAGGGACAGGGGCTGTCTCGGCAGATACGCAGTATTTT. This codes for CASIDPGTGAVSADTQYF.

There are a few counts of this clonotype. This chain joins TRBV2 and TRBJ1-4; D call uncertain. The V gene lost 5 bases and the J gene lost 8 bases, with 12 bases spanning the gap. CDR3 length equals 13 residues. In germline, CDR1 is SNHLY, CDR2 FYNNEI. The CDR3 sequence: CASSLGPDEKLFF. The CDR3 DNA reads as TGTGCCAGCAGTCTCGGCCCAGACGAAAAACTGTTTTTT.

Many counts were recorded for this clonotype. The chain links TRBV28 to TRBJ2-1; the match to TRBD1 covers 8 bases. The V and J ends lost 4 bases and 4 bases, in that order; junction bases with no gene match: 12. Looked up from germline, CDR1 is MDHEN and CDR2 is SYDVKM. The CDR3 has 17 residues. The CDR3 reads CASSSMDRARGYNEQFF. The DNA of the CDR3 is TGTGCCAGCAGTTCCATGGACAGGGCAAGGGGTTACAATGAGCAGTTCTTC.

Ten or more counts support this clonotype. The chain uses TRBV7-6 and TRBJ1-1; a possible D gene is TRBD1 (6 bases). Trimming stripped 1 base from V and 1 base from J, with 16 bases between. CDR3 length equals 17 residues. Germline V lookup: CDR1 SGHVS, CDR2 FNYEAQ. The DNA for the CDR3 is TGTGCCAGCAGCTTAGAGCGGTCAGGGGCCACGAACACTGAAGCTTTCTTT. Its protein is CASSLERSGATNTEAFF.

This clonotype was recorded at least ten times. The chain recombines TRBV7-3 with TRBJ2-7, with a tentative D call TRBD1 (5 bases). Trimming removed 4 bases at V and 3 bases at J, with 16 bases between. Germline lookup yields CDR1 SGHTA and CDR2 FQGTGA. CDR3 length equals 15 residues. The CDR3 nucleotides read TGTGCCAGCAGCTCCAAACCTCCAAGGGGCTACGAGCAGTACTTC. Its protein is CASSSKPPRGYEQYF.

In its sample, this clonotype was seen many times. J is TRBJ2-7 and V is TRBV2, with D perhaps assigned TRBD1 or TRBD2 (5 bases each). V gave up 10 bases and J gave up 6 bases, with 19 bases separating them. CDR1 is SNHLY, CDR2 FYNNEI, per germline. The CDR3 runs 13 residues. CDR3: CATNRDGVSEQYF. For the CDR3, the DNA is TGTGCCACCAACCGGGACGGGGTCAGCGAGCAGTACTTC. The complete variable domain, with remaining parts taken from reference TRBV2 and TRBJ2-7, reads EPEVTQTPSHQVTQMGQEVILRCVPISNHLYFYWYRQILGQKVEFLVSFYNNEISEKSEIFDDQFSVERPDGSNFTLKIRSTKLEDSAMYFCATNRDGVSEQYFGPGTRLTVT.